The sequence of this T cell receptor beta chain was determined in a study of early T cells in non-severe SARS-CoV-2 infection. The overall study: The study sequenced bulk RNA from unsorted whole blood, with chains unpaired.

Individually, cDNA molecules had unique molecular identifiers attached to them. Each CDR3 protein gets one entry after TCRdb re-called the 5' RACE reads with MiXCR. The sample contains some 80,000 distinct CDR3 sequences, roughly 13% of which appear only once. This CDR3 is built from 13 residues. The V end was cut by 4 bases, the J end by 3 bases, with 9 bases between. Study-wide points: VDJdb matching, biased toward anti-spike CD8 responses, missed private and CD4 specificities.

This clonotype was counted only a few times. What it recognizes is unknown. The chain combines TRBV12-3 or TRBV12-4 with TRBJ2-5; perhaps TRBD2 as D (5 bases). The sample comprised whole blood. This sequence was found in an adult who was a healthcare worker with PCR-confirmed SARS-CoV-2 infection or an uninfected control (not recorded which). The CDR3 nucleotides are TGTGCCAGCAGTTCTACCGGGGAAGAGACCCAGTACTTC. Residues: CASSSTGEETQYF.